This T cell receptor (beta chain) comes out of a study of blood T cell repertoires in COVID-19. Produced via immunoSEQ multiplex PCR; TCRdb's table is partial and in-frame only. The repertoire holds approximately 210,000 clones, 70% to 90% seen once, with approximately 10% in the top ten. Seattle participants joined during active infection and were tracked over time. The specimen sequenced was peripheral blood. The source is a man aged 45-65 years with COVID-19, enrolled during active disease.

The CDR3: CASSPRWGDIETQYF. In DNA, the CDR3 is TGTGCCAGCAGCCCCCGATGGGGGGATATCGAGACCCAGTACTTC. The rearrangement uses TRBV11-2 and TRBJ2-5; TRBD2 might be the D (6 bases). With 5 bases removed from V and 5 bases from J, the gap between germline ends came to 18 bases. CDR3 size: 15 residues. The V gene's germline CDR1 is SGHAT and CDR2 FQNNGV.